These T cell receptor beta chains were read from a single sample in a study of radiotherapy plus CTLA-4 blockade in lung cancer. Sequencing was performed with immunoSEQ multiplex PCR; in TCRdb, only in-frame clones are kept and a portion is missing. The table includes some 41,000 clones, approximately 67% detected once. The material sequenced was peripheral blood, taken from a patient treated with radiotherapy plus ipilimumab. Receptor source: a human donor with non-small cell lung cancer who had a partial response to radiotherapy plus ipilimumab. Both conserved end residues are part of each CDR3. Each record gives: clone size, J gene, CDR3 length, D gene, V gene, CDR3 protein, CDR3 DNA. The D gene is left open where the match is weak. Part of the rows lack a size; the others show once, few, many or a class for expanded clones.

size: NA
J: TRBJ1-2
length: 15
D: NA
V: TRBV5-1
CDR3: CASRSLEGTNYGYTF
DNA: TGCGCCAGCCGGTCACTTGAGGGGACAAACTATGGCTACACCTTC

size: NA
J: TRBJ2-3
length: 10
D: NA
V: TRBV20-1
CDR3: CSAFLSTQYF
DNA: TGCAGTGCTTTCCTTAGCACGCAGTATTTT

size: NA
J: TRBJ2-1
length: 18
D: TRBD2
V: TRBV7-6
CDR3: CASSLGHSLGGGGDEQFF
DNA: TGTGCCAGCAGCTTAGGTCACAGTTTGGGCGGGGGAGGCGATGAGCAGTTCTTC

size: NA
J: TRBJ2-2
length: 16
D: NA
V: TRBV10-3
CDR3: CAISEKGVSNTGELFF
DNA: TGTGCCATCAGTGAAAAAGGGGTCTCGAACACCGGGGAGCTGTTTTTT

size: NA
J: TRBJ2-2
length: 14
D: TRBD2
V: TRBV5-1
CDR3: CASSLPSGDGELFF
DNA: TGCGCCAGCAGCCTCCCTAGCGGCGACGGGGAGCTGTTTTTT

size: NA
J: TRBJ2-2
length: 15
D: NA
V: TRBV6-5
CDR3: CASSYSSGFTGELFF
DNA: TGTGCCAGCAGTTACTCGTCCGGTTTCACCGGGGAGCTGTTTTTT

size: NA
J: TRBJ2-7
length: 13
D: TRBD1
V: TRBV9
CDR3: CASSPGQGAGQYF
DNA: TGTGCCAGCAGCCCCGGACAGGGGGCGGGGCAGTACTTC

size: few
J: TRBJ1-6
length: 11
D: NA
V: TRBV30
CDR3: CAWRRDSPLHF
DNA: TGTGCCTGGAGGCGGGATTCACCCCTCCACTTT

size: few
J: TRBJ2-7
length: 16
D: TRBD1
V: TRBV7-9
CDR3: CASSFPRDRISYEQYF
DNA: TGTGCCAGCAGCTTCCCCCGGGACAGAATAAGCTACGAGCAGTACTTC

size: NA
J: TRBJ2-3
length: 16
D: NA
V: TRBV11-2
CDR3: CASSLRPSGSTDTQYF
DNA: TGTGCCAGCAGCTTACGTCCAAGCGGGAGCACAGATACGCAGTATTTT

size: few
J: TRBJ2-7
length: 15
D: TRBD1
V: TRBV18
CDR3: CASSPGTGDTYEQYF
DNA: TGTGCCAGCTCACCAGGGACAGGGGATACCTACGAGCAGTACTTC

size: NA
J: TRBJ1-5
length: 13
D: TRBD1
V: TRBV6-1
CDR3: CASSDRGREAQHF
DNA: TGTGCCAGCAGTGACAGGGGGCGAGAAGCCCAGCATTTT

size: NA
J: TRBJ2-7
length: 17
D: TRBD1
V: TRBV27
CDR3: CASSSSGQGTSSYEQYF
DNA: TGTGCCAGCAGTTCCTCGGGACAGGGGACTAGCTCCTACGAGCAGTACTTC

size: NA
J: TRBJ2-2
length: 16
D: TRBD1
V: TRBV7-9
CDR3: CASSFYRGRNTGELFF
DNA: TGTGCCAGCAGCTTTTACAGGGGGCGGAACACCGGGGAGCTGTTTTTT

size: NA
J: TRBJ2-3
length: 15
D: TRBD2
V: TRBV5-1
CDR3: CASSFGGGNTDTQYF
DNA: TGCGCCAGCAGCTTTGGCGGGGGGAACACAGATACGCAGTATTTT

size: few
J: TRBJ1-5
length: 16
D: NA
V: TRBV7-2
CDR3: CASSLRGSWGNQPQHF
DNA: TGTGCCAGCAGCTTGAGAGGGAGTTGGGGCAATCAGCCCCAGCATTTT

size: NA
J: TRBJ1-1
length: 14
D: NA
V: TRBV2
CDR3: CASSAWAGNTEAFF
DNA: TGTGCCAGCAGTGCGTGGGCAGGGAACACTGAAGCTTTCTTT

size: few
J: TRBJ2-5
length: 11
D: TRBD2
V: TRBV19
CDR3: CASRGGETQYF
DNA: TGTGCCAGTAGGGGGGGGGAGACCCAGTACTTC

size: few
J: TRBJ1-2
length: 14
D: NA
V: TRBV11-2
CDR3: CASSFHERYYGYTF
DNA: TGTGCCAGCAGCTTCCATGAGAGATACTATGGCTACACCTTC

size: NA
J: TRBJ1-1
length: 13
D: TRBD1
V: TRBV14
CDR3: CASSPGQGAKAFF
DNA: TGTGCCAGCAGCCCGGGACAGGGGGCTAAAGCTTTCTTT

size: NA
J: TRBJ1-5
length: 15
D: NA
V: TRBV6-1
CDR3: CASSEALGAGQPQHF
DNA: TGTGCCAGCAGTGAAGCGCTGGGGGCAGGTCAGCCCCAGCATTTT

size: NA
J: TRBJ2-5
length: 14
D: NA
V: TRBV14
CDR3: CASSFGGHQETQYF
DNA: TGTGCCAGCAGCTTTGGGGGCCACCAAGAGACCCAGTACTTC

size: NA
J: TRBJ1-1
length: 14
D: NA
V: TRBV9
CDR3: CASSVDGGSAEAFF
DNA: TGTGCCAGCAGCGTAGATGGGGGGTCGGCTGAAGCTTTCTTT

size: NA
J: TRBJ2-1
length: 13
D: NA
V: TRBV5-5
CDR3: CASSLQATHEQFF
DNA: TGTGCCAGCAGCTTGCAGGCCACCCATGAGCAGTTCTTC

size: NA
J: TRBJ1-1
length: 15
D: TRBD1
V: TRBV7-2
CDR3: CASSATGVWGTEAFF
DNA: TGTGCCAGCAGCGCCACAGGGGTCTGGGGAACCGAAGCTTTCTTT

size: few
J: TRBJ2-1
length: 15
D: NA
V: TRBV11-3
CDR3: CASSLNGGGLNEQFF
DNA: TGTGCCAGCAGCTTAAATGGCGGGGGCCTCAATGAGCAGTTCTTC

size: few
J: TRBJ2-7
length: 16
D: NA
V: TRBV6-6
CDR3: CASSYSGQDFSYEQYF
DNA: TGTGCCAGCAGTTACTCAGGTCAGGACTTTTCTTACGAGCAGTACTTC

size: NA
J: TRBJ1-2
length: 16
D: NA
V: TRBV7-9
CDR3: CASSLAHPSGVNGYTF
DNA: TGTGCCAGCAGCTTAGCGCACCCTTCAGGGGTAAATGGCTACACCTTC

size: NA
J: TRBJ2-5
length: 13
D: TRBD1
V: TRBV6-5
CDR3: CASAGTGQETQYF
DNA: TGTGCCAGCGCTGGGACAGGGCAAGAGACCCAGTACTTC

size: NA
J: TRBJ2-7
length: 16
D: NA
V: TRBV9
CDR3: CASSVGAGRNFNEQYF
DNA: TGTGCCAGCAGCGTCGGGGCAGGGAGGAATTTTAACGAGCAGTACTTC

size: once
J: TRBJ2-1
length: 18
D: TRBD1
V: TRBV5-6
CDR3: CASSLGFGTGGRYNEQFF
DNA: TGTGCCAGCAGCTTGGGATTCGGGACAGGGGGCCGCTACAATGAGCAGTTCTTC

size: few
J: TRBJ2-1
length: 15
D: TRBD2
V: TRBV6-4
CDR3: CASSDSGSSYNEQFF
DNA: TGTGCCAGCAGTGATAGCGGGAGTTCCTACAATGAGCAGTTCTTC

size: NA
J: TRBJ2-2
length: 16
D: TRBD1
V: TRBV4-1
CDR3: CASSQEGRNRGGELFF
DNA: TGCGCCAGCAGCCAAGAGGGACGAAACAGGGGCGGGGAGCTGTTTTTT